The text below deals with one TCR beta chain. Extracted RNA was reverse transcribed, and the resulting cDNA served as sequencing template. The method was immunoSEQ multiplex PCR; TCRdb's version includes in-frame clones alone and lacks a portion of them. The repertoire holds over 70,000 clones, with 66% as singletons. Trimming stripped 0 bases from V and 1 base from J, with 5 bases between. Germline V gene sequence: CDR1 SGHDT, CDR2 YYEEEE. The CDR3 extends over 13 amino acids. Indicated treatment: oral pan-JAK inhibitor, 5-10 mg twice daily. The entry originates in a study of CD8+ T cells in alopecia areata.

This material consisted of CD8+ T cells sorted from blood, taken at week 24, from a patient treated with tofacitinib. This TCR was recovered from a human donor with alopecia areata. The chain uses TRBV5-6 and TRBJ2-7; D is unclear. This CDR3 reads CASSLVSSYEQYF. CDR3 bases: TGTGCCAGCAGCTTGGTAAGTTCCTACGAGCAGTACTTC.